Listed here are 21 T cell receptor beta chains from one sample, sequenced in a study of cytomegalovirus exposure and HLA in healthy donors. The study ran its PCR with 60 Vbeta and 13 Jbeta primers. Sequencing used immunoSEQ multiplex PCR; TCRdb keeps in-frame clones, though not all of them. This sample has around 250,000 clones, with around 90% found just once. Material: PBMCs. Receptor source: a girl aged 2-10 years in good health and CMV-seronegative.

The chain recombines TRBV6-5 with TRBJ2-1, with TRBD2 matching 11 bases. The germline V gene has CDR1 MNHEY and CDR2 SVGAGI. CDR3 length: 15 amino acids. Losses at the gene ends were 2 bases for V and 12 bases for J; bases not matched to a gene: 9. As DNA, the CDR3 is TGTGCCAGCAGTTACCTGACTAGCGGGGCCACGGGGCAGTTCTTC. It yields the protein CASSYLTSGATGQFF.

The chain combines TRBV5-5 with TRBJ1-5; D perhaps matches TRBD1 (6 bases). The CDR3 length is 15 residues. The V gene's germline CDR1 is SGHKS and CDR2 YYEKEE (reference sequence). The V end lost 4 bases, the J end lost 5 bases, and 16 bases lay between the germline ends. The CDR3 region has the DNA TGTGCCAGCAGCCTCGTCGGGGGGGCTGATCAGCCCCAGCATTTT. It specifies CASSLVGGADQPQHF.

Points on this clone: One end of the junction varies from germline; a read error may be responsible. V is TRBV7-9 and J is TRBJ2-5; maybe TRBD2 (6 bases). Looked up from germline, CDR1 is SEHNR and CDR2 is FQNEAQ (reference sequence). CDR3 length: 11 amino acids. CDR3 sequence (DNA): TGTTCCAGCAGCTCGCGGGGGACCCAGTACTTC. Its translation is CSSSSRGTQYF.

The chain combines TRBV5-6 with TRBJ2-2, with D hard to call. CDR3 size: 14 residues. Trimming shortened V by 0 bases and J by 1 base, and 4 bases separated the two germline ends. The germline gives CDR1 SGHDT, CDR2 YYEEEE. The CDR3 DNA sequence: TGTGCCAGCAGCTTGGGACAGAACACCGGGGAGCTGTTTTTT. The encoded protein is CASSLGQNTGELFF.

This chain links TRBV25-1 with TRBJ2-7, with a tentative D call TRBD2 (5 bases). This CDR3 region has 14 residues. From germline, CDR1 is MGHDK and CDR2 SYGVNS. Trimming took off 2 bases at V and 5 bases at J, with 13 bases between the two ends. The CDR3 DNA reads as TGTGCCAGCAGTGAAGCAGCGGACGGCCACGAGCAGTACTTC. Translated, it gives CASSEAADGHEQYF.

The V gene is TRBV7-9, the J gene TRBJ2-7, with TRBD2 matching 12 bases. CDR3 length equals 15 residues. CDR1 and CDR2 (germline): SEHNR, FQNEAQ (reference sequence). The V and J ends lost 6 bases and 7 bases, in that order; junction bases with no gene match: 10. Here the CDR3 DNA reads TGTGCCAGCAGTGCTAGCGGGAGGGCCTCGGCGGAGCAGTACTTC. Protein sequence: CASSASGRASAEQYF.

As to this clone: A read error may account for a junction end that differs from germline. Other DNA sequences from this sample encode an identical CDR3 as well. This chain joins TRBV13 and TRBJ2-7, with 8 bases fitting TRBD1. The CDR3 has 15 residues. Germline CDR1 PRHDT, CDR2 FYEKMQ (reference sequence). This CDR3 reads CASSPGTGIPYEQYF. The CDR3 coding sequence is TGCGCCAGCAGCCCCGGGACAGGTATCCCCTACGAGCAGTACTTC.

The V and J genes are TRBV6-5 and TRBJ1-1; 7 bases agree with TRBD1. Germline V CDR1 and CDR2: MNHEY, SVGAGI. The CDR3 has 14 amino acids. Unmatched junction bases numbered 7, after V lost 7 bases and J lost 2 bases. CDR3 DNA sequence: TGTGCCAGCACCACGAGACAGGGAAACACTGAAGCTTTCTTT. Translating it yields CASTTRQGNTEAFF.

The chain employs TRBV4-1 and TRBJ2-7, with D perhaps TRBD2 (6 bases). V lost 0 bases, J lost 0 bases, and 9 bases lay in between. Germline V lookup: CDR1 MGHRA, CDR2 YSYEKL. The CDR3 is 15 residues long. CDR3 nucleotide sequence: TGCGCCAGCAGCCAAGATTCGGGGGTCTCCTACGAGCAGTACTTC. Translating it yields CASSQDSGVSYEQYF.

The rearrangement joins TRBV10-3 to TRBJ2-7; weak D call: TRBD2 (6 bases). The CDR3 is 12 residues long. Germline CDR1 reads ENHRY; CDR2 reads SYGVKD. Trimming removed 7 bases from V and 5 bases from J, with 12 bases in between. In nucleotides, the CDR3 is TGTGCCATCAAGGAGGGCGAGGACGAGCAGTACTTC. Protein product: CAIKEGEDEQYF.

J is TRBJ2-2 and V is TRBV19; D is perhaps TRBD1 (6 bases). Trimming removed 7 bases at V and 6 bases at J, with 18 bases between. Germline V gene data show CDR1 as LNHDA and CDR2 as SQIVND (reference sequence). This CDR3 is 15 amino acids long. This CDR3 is CASIPTAGAAGELFF. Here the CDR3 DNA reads TGTGCCAGTATACCGACCGCAGGGGCCGCCGGGGAGCTGTTTTTT.

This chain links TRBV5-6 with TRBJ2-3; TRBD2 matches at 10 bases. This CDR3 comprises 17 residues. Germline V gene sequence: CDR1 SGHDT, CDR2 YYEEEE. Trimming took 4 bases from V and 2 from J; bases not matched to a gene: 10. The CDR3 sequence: CASSPPLAGAYTDTQYF. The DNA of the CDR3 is TGTGCCAGCAGCCCACCCCTAGCGGGGGCCTACACAGATACGCAGTATTTT.

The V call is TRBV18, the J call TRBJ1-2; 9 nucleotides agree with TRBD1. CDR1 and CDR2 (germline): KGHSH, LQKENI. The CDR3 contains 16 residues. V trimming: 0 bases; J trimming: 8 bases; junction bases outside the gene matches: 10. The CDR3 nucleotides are TGTGCCAGCTCACCACCCCGTGGGACAGGGACTGGAGGCTACACCTTC. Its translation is CASSPPRGTGTGGYTF.

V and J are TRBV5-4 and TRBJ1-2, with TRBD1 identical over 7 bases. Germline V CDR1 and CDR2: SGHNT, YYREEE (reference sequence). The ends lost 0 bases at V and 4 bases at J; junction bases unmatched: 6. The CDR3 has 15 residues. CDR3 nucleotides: TGTGCCAGCAGCTTGGGGGCAGCAGGGGGCTATGGCTACACCTTC. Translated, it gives CASSLGAAGGYGYTF.

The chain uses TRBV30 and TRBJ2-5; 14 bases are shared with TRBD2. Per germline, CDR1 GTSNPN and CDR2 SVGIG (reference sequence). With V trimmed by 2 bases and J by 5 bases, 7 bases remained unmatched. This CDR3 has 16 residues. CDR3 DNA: TGTGCCTGGAGTCCGAGACTAGCGGGAGGGCGCGAGACCCAGTACTTC. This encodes CAWSPRLAGGRETQYF.

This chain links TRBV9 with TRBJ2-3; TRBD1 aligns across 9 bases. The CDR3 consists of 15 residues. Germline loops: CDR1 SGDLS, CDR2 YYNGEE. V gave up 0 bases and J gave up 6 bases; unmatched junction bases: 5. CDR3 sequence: CASSVVTGGRDTQYF. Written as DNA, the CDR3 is TGTGCCAGCAGCGTAGTAACAGGGGGCAGGGATACGCAGTATTTT.

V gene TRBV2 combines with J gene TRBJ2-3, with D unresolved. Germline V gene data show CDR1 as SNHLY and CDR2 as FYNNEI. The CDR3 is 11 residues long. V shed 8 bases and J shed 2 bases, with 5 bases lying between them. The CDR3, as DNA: TGTGCCAGCTGTATCACAGATACGCAGTATTTT. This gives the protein CASCITDTQYF.

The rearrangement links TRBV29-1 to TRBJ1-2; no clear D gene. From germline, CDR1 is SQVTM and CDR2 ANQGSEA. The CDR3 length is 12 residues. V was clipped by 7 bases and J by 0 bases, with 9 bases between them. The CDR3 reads CSAGRANYGYTF. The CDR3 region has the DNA TGCAGCGCCGGGAGGGCTAACTATGGCTACACCTTC.

The CDR3 reads CASSGGQGPGSPLHF. CDR3 DNA sequence: TGTGCCAGTAGTGGCGGACAGGGGCCCGGATCACCCCTCCACTTT. The chain links TRBV19 to TRBJ1-6; 9 positions match TRBD1. The CDR3 sequence is 15 residues long. V lost 5 bases and J lost 10; bases outside the gene matches: 9. The germline V gene has CDR1 LNHDA and CDR2 SQIVND (reference sequence).

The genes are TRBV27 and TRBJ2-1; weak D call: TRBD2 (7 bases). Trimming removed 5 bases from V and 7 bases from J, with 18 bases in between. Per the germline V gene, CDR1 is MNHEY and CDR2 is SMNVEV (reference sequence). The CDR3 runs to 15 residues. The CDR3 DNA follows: TGTGCCAGCAGTCGGCCGGGGGGCCTTATGAATGAGCAGTTCTTC. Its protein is CASSRPGGLMNEQFF.

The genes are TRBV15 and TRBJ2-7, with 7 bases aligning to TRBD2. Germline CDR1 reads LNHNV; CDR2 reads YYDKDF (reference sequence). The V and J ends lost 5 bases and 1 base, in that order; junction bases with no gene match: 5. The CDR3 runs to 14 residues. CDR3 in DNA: TGTGCCACCAGCCTAAGCGGGGCGTCCTACGAGCAGTACTTC. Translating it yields CATSLSGASYEQYF.